This TCR beta chain was identified during a study of PD-1 blockade in classical Hodgkin lymphoma. Study at large: The patients were dosed with nivolumab 3 mg/kg, infused intravenously every 2 weeks.

This clone was recorded once. Autologous stem cell transplantation was followed by relapse in every patient, and brentuximab vedotin exposure varied. Sequencing was performed with immunoSEQ multiplex PCR; in TCRdb, only in-frame clones are kept and a portion is missing. The sample yields 35,000 to 45,000 clones, approximately 70% seen once. There are 15 residues in the CDR3. V shed 0 bases and J shed 4 bases, with 13 bases lying between them. The germline CDR1 and CDR2 sequences are SGHRS and YFSETQ. The receptor's source is a human donor with classical Hodgkin lymphoma. The chain links TRBV5-1 to TRBJ1-2; no definite D call. Sample: peripheral blood mononuclear cells (PBMCs), taken before the second cycle of nivolumab. CDR3 sequence: CASSLAGVEGYGYTF. DNA for the CDR3: TGCGCCAGCAGCTTGGCTGGGGTCGAAGGCTATGGCTACACCTTC. Drawing the rest from reference TRBV5-1 and TRBJ1-2, the complete variable domain is KAGVTQTPRYLIKTRGQQVTLSCSPISGHRSVSWYQQTPGQGLQFLFEYFSETQRNKGNFPGRFSGRQFSNSRSEMNVSTLELGDSALYLCASSLAGVEGYGYTFGSGTRLTVV.